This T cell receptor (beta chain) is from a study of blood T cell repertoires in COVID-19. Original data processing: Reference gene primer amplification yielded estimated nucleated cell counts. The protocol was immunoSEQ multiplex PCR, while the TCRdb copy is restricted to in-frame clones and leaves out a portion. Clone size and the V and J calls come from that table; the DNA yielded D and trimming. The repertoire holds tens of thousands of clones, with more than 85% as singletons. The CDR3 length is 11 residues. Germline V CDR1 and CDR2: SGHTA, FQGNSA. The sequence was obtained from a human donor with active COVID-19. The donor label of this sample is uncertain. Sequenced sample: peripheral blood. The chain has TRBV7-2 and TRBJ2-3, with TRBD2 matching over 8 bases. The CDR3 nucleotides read TGTGCAACAGCGGGGGAAGATACGCAGTATTTT. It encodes CATAGEDTQYF.